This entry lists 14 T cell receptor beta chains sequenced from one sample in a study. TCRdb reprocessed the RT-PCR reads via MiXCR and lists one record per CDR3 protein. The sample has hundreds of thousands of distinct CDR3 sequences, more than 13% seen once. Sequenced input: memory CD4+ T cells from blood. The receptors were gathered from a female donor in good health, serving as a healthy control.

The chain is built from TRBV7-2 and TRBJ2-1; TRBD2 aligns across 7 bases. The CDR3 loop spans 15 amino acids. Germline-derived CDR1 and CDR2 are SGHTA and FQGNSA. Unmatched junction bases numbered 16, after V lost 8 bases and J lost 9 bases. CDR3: CASHPAGLEFGEQFF. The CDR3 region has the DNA TGTGCCAGCCACCCAGCAGGACTAGAATTTGGTGAGCAGTTCTTC.

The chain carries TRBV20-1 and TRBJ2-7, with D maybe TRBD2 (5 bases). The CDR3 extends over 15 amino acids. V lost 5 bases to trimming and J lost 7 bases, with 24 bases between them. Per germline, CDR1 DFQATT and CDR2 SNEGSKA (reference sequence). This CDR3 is CSADASIGRGWEQYF. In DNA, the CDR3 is TGCAGTGCTGATGCTTCCATCGGCCGGGGTTGGGAGCAGTACTTC.

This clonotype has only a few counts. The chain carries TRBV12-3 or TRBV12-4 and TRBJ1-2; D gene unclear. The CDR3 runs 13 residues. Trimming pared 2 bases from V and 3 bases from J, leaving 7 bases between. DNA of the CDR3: TGTGCCAGCAGTTTACAGCGCGACTATGGCTACACCTTC. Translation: CASSLQRDYGYTF.

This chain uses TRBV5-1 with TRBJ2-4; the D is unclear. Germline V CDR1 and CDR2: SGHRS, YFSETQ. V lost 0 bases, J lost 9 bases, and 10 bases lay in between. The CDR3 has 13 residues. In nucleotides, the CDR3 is TGCGCCAGCAGCTTGGCCTCGCAAGCCATTCAGTACTTC. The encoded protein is CASSLASQAIQYF.

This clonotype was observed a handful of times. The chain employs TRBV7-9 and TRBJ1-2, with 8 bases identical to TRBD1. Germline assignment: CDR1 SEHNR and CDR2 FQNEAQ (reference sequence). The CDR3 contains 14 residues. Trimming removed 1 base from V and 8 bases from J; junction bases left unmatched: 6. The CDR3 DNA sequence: TGTGCCAGCAGCTTAGGGACAGGGATTATCGGCTACACCTTC. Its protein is CASSLGTGIIGYTF.

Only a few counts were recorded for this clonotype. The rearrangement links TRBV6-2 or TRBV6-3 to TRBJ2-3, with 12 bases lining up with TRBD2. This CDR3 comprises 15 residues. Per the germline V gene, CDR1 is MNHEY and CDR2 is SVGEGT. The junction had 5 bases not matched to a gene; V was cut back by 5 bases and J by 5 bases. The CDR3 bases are TGTGCCAGCAGTACTAGCGGGAGGATTGTAGATACGCAGTATTTT. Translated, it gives CASSTSGRIVDTQYF.

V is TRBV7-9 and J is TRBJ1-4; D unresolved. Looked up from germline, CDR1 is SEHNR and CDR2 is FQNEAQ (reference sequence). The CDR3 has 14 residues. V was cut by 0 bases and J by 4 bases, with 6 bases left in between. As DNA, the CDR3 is TGTGCCAGCAGCTTAGCAGGGTTTAATGAAAAACTGTTTTTT. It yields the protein CASSLAGFNEKLFF. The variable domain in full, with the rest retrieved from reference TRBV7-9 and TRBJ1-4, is DTGVSQNPRHKITKRGQNVTFRCDPISEHNRLYWYRQTLGQGPEFLTYFQNEAQLEKSRLLSDRFSAERPKGSFSTLEIQRTEQGDSAMYLCASSLAGFNEKLFFGSGTQLSVL.

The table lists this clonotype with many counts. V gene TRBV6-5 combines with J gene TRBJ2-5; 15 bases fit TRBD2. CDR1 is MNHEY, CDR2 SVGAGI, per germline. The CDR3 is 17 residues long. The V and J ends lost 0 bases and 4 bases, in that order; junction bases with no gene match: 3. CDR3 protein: CASSYSGLAGGGETQYF. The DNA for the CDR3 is TGTGCCAGCAGTTACTCGGGACTAGCGGGAGGTGGAGAGACCCAGTACTTC.

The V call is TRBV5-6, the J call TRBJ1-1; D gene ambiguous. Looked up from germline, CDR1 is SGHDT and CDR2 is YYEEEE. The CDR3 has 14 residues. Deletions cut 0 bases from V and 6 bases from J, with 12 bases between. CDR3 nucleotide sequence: TGTGCCAGCAGCTTGGCCAGGTCGGTGCCTGAAGCTTTCTTT. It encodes CASSLARSVPEAFF.

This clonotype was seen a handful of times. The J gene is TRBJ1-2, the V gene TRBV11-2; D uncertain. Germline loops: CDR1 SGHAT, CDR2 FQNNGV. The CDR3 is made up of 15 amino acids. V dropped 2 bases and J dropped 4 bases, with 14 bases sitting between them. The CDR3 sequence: CASSLMSSTTYGYTF. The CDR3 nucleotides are TGTGCCAGCAGCTTAATGAGCAGCACAACCTATGGCTACACCTTC.

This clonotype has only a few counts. The CDR3 DNA is TGTGCCAGCAGCTTAATGAACAGTTACTCCTACGAGCAGTACTTC. It is translated as CASSLMNSYSYEQYF. This rearrangement joins TRBV7-2 to TRBJ2-7; D uncertain. The CDR3 sequence is 15 residues long. CDR1 and CDR2 from the germline V gene are SGHTA and FQGNSA. V was clipped by 2 bases and J by 0 bases, with 11 bases between them.

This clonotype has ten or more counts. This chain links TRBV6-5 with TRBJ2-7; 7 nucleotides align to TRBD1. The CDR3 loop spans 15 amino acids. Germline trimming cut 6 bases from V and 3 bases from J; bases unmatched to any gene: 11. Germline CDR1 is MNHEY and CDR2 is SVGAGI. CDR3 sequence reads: CASSPRQGIYYEQYF. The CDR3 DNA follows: TGTGCCAGCAGCCCTAGACAGGGAATCTACTACGAGCAGTACTTC.

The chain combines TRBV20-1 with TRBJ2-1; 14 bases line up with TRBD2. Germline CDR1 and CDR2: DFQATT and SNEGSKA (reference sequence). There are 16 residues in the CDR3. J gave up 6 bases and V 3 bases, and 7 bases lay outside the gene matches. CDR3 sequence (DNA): TGCAGTGCTAGGGGGACTAGCGGGAGATCGGGCAATGAGCAGTTCTTC. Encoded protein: CSARGTSGRSGNEQFF.

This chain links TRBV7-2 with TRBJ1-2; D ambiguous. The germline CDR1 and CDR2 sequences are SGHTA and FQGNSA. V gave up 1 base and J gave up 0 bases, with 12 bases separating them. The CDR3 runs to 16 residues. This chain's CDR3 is CASSLGFLSSNYGYTF. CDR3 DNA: TGTGCCAGCAGCTTAGGGTTCTTGTCCTCTAACTATGGCTACACCTTC. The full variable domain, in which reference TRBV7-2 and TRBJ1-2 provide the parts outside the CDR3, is GAGVSQSPSNKVTEKGKDVELRCDPISGHTALYWYRQSLGQGLEFLIYFQGNSAPDKSGLPSDRFSAERTGGSVSTLTIQRTQQEDSAVYLCASSLGFLSSNYGYTFGSGTRLTVV.